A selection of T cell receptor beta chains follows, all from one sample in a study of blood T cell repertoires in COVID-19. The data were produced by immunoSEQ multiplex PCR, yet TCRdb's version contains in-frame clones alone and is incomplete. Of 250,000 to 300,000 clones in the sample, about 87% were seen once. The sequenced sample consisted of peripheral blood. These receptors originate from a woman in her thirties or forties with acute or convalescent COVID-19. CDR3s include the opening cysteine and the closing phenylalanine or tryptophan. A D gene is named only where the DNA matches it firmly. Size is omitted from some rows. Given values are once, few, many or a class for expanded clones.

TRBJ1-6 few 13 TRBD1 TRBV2 CASTNGRGSPLHF TGTGCCAGCACTAACGGCAGGGGGTCACCCCTCCACTTT
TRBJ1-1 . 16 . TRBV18 CASSPVGAREWTEAFF TGTGCCAGCTCACCAGTGGGGGCGCGGGAGTGGACTGAAGCTTTCTTT
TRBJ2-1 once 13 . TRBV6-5 CASSYGGAAEQFF TGTGCCAGCAGTTACGGGGGGGCAGCTGAGCAGTTCTTC
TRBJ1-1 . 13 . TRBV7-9 CASSQQGNTEAFF TGTGCCAGCAGTCAACAGGGGAACACTGAAGCTTTCTTT
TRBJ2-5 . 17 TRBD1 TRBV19 CASSLKRWDRRGETQYF TGTGCCAGTAGTCTCAAAAGGTGGGACAGACGGGGCGAGACCCAGTACTTC
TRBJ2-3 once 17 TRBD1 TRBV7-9 CASSMASGQGSTDTQYF TGTGCCAGCAGCATGGCGAGCGGACAGGGAAGCACAGATACGCAGTATTTT
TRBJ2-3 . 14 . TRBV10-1 CASSVGAWTDTQYF TGCGCCAGCAGTGTGGGGGCTTGGACAGATACGCAGTATTTT
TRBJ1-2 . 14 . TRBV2 CASIEDAGVYGYTF TGTGCCAGCATCGAGGACGCGGGGGTCTATGGCTACACCTTC
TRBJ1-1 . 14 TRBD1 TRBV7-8 CASSTDRVRTEAFF TGTGCCAGCAGCACCGACAGGGTTCGTACTGAAGCTTTCTTT
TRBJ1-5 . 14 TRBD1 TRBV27 CASTPGQVSNPQHF TGTGCCAGCACCCCCGGACAGGTTTCAAATCCCCAGCATTTT
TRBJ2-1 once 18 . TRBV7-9 CASSSPTGGGSSYNEQFF TGTGCCAGCAGCTCACCCACCGGCGGGGGCAGCTCCTACAATGAGCAGTTCTTC
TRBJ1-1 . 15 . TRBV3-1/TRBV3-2 CASSQVRGLVTEAFF TGTGCCAGCAGCCAAGTGCGGGGTCTCGTCACTGAAGCTTTCTTT
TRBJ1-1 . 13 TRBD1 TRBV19 CASSPDRGAEAFF TGTGCCAGTAGTCCCGACAGGGGAGCTGAAGCTTTCTTT
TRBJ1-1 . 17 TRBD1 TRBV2 CASKSPLLRDRGYEAFF TGTGCCAGCAAGTCACCCCTGCTCCGGGACAGGGGGTATGAAGCTTTCTTT
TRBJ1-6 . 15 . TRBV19 CARTADGSYNSPLHF TGTGCCCGTACCGCCGACGGGTCGTATAATTCACCCCTCCACTTT
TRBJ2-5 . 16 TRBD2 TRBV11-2 CASSSIRRGGGVTQYF TGTGCCAGCAGCTCCATCCGTCGGGGGGGCGGCGTGACCCAGTACTTC
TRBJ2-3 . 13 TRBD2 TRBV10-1 CASTSGMSDTQYF TGCGCCAGCACTAGCGGAATGTCAGATACGCAGTATTTT
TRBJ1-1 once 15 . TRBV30 CAWSPKGGLNTEAFF TGTGCCTGGAGTCCCAAGGGAGGGCTGAACACTGAAGCTTTCTTT
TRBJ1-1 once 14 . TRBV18 CASSPGQGNTEAFF TGTGCCAGCTCACCAGGGCAGGGGAACACTGAAGCTTTCTTT
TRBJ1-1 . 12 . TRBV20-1 CSASGPGSEAFF TGCAGTGCAAGTGGTCCGGGTTCTGAAGCTTTCTTT
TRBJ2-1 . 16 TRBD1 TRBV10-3 CAISERRGTGMGEQFF TGTGCCATCAGTGAGCGGAGGGGGACAGGGATGGGTGAGCAGTTCTTC
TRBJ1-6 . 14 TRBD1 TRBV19 CASSWGTGGSPLHF TGTGCCAGTAGTTGGGGGACAGGGGGTTCACCCCTCCACTTT
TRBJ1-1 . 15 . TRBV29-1 CSVVFQGTMNTEAFF TGCAGCGTTGTATTCCAGGGGACCATGAACACTGAAGCTTTCTTT
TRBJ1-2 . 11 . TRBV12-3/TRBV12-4 CASTQRQVHTF TGTGCCAGCACCCAACGGCAGGTCCACACCTTC
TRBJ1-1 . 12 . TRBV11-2 CASSSGATRAFF TGTGCCAGCAGCTCGGGAGCCACTCGTGCTTTCTTT
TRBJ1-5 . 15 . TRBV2 CASSPGGGGRQPQHF TGTGCCAGCAGTCCCGGCGGGGGGGGTCGGCAGCCCCAGCATTTT